These 4 T cell receptor beta chains were all obtained from the same sample, sequenced in a study of cytomegalovirus exposure and HLA in healthy donors. The table came from immunoSEQ multiplex PCR; TCRdb's copy has only in-frame clones and leaves some out. The repertoire consists of some 350,000 clones, with about 85% occurring once and the leading ten covering roughly 1.1%. The specimen was PBMCs. The receptors here all came from a woman in her 30s in good health and CMV-seropositive.

The chain has TRBV13 and TRBJ2-3, with D maybe TRBD1 (6 bases). The CDR3 spans 15 residues. Germline V gene lookup returns CDR1 PRHDT and CDR2 FYEKMQ (reference sequence). V lost 4 bases and J lost 1, with 12 bases in between. CDR3 nucleotides: TGTGCCAGCAGCTACAGGGCTGTGGGCACAGATACGCAGTATTTT. This codes for CASSYRAVGTDTQYF.

CDR3 in DNA: TGTGCCAGCAGCTCTACAGTCGGGGGGACGGCCTTGAACGAGCAGTACTTC. Its protein is CASSSTVGGTALNEQYF. The chain recombines TRBV7-9 with TRBJ2-7; TRBD2 matches 7 bases. CDR1 is SEHNR and CDR2 is FQNEAQ in the germline V gene (reference sequence). The CDR3 contains 17 residues. V shed 4 bases and J 5 bases; nucleotides not matched to a gene: 17.

The V gene is TRBV2, the J gene TRBJ2-3, with a weak D call TRBD1 (5 bases). Germline V lookup: CDR1 SNHLY, CDR2 FYNNEI. The CDR3 runs to 14 residues. Between the trimmed V and J ends, which lost 1 base and 6 bases, there was a span of 11 bases. The CDR3 DNA is TGTGCCAGCAGTGAAGTTGGTGGGGCGGATACGCAGTATTTT. Its protein product is CASSEVGGADTQYF.

V is TRBV5-1 and J is TRBJ1-2, with 7 bases identical to TRBD1. V lost 4 bases and J lost 6; bases outside the gene matches: 12. The CDR3 is 15 amino acids. Germline V gene data show CDR1 as SGHRS and CDR2 as YFSETQ. CDR3 residues: CASSPNRGGVDGYTF. The CDR3 DNA reads TGCGCCAGCAGCCCAAACAGGGGCGGTGTCGATGGCTACACCTTC. The full variable domain, its missing parts supplied by reference TRBV5-1 and TRBJ1-2, is KAGVTQTPRYLIKTRGQQVTLSCSPISGHRSVSWYQQTPGQGLQFLFEYFSETQRNKGNFPGRFSGRQFSNSRSEMNVSTLELGDSALYLCASSPNRGGVDGYTFGSGTRLTVV.